What follows are 14 T cell receptor beta chains derived from one specimen sequenced in a study of cytomegalovirus exposure and HLA in healthy donors. In the PCR, 60 Vbeta and 13 Jbeta primers were used. Sequenced by immunoSEQ multiplex PCR; TCRdb stores in-frame clones only, minus some. The repertoire includes about 70,000 clones, roughly 74% of them detected once, and approximately 12% sits in the top ten. What was sequenced was PBMCs. The receptors originated from a woman aged 55-75 years in good health and CMV-seropositive.

This clone came up once. This sequence joins TRBV5-1 and TRBJ2-1; tentative D call: TRBD1 (5 bases). V lost 4 bases, J lost 6 bases, and 17 bases lay in between. Germline V gene sequence: CDR1 SGHRS, CDR2 YFSETQ. The CDR3 has 15 residues. The CDR3 loop is CASSQNQGTGNEQFF. The CDR3 nucleotides are TGCGCCAGCAGCCAGAATCAGGGTACGGGCAATGAGCAGTTCTTC.

The chain carries TRBV5-1 and TRBJ1-6, with 8 nucleotides matching TRBD1. J was trimmed by 5 bases and V by 0 bases; bases with no gene match: 1. Germline V gene lookup returns CDR1 SGHRS and CDR2 YFSETQ. The CDR3 consists of 15 residues. CDR3 loop: CASSLGDRNNSPLHF. CDR3 coding DNA: TGCGCCAGCAGCTTGGGGGACAGGAATAATTCACCCCTCCACTTT.

As concerns this clone: The same CDR3 also results from other DNA sequences found in this sample. This chain joins TRBV30 and TRBJ1-1; D unresolved. Germline CDR1 GTSNPN, CDR2 SVGIG (reference sequence). The CDR3 is 13 residues long. The V gene lost 0 bases and the J gene lost 2 bases, with 7 bases spanning the gap. CDR3 loop: CAWSVTANTEAFF. The CDR3 region has the DNA TGTGCCTGGAGTGTCACAGCCAACACTGAAGCTTTCTTT.

This clone showed up just a few times. The genes are TRBV27 and TRBJ2-3; the match to TRBD1 covers 7 bases. This CDR3 contains 16 residues. After removal of 7 bases from V and 6 bases from J, the junction contained 16 bases not matched to a gene. Germline V lookup: CDR1 MNHEY, CDR2 SMNVEV (reference sequence). The CDR3 protein is CASKQIGQGEWDTQYF. The CDR3 DNA follows: TGTGCCAGCAAACAAATTGGGCAGGGGGAGTGGGATACGCAGTATTTT.

The chain is built from TRBV10-3 and TRBJ1-5; 7 positions match TRBD1. This CDR3 is 13 amino acids long. Germline V gene data show CDR1 as ENHRY and CDR2 as SYGVKD. The V segment lost 10 bases and the J segment 6 bases; nucleotides outside the gene matches: 9. The CDR3 region is CATGQDAVQPQHF. For the CDR3, the DNA is TGTGCCACAGGACAGGATGCGGTTCAGCCCCAGCATTTT.

This clone has more than one count but fewer than ten. V is TRBV5-6 and J is TRBJ2-7; D perhaps matches TRBD1 (5 bases). Deletions cut 4 bases from V and 5 bases from J, with 13 bases between. This CDR3 is 13 amino acids long. Germline CDR1 SGHDT, CDR2 YYEEEE. The CDR3 sequence is CASSRTGSHEQYF. The CDR3 DNA reads TGTGCCAGCAGCCGTACAGGATCCCACGAGCAGTACTTC. The whole variable domain, filled in from reference TRBV5-6 and TRBJ2-7, reads DAGVTQSPTHLIKTRGQQVTLRCSPKSGHDTVSWYQQALGQGPQFIFQYYEEEERQRGNFPDRFSGHQFPNYSSELNVNALLLGDSALYLCASSRTGSHEQYFGPGTRLTVT.

The chain couples TRBV5-4 to TRBJ2-2; 11 bases map to TRBD2. Germline values: CDR1 SGHNT, CDR2 YYREEE (reference sequence). The junction had 7 bases not matched to a gene; V was cut back by 4 bases and J by 2 bases. The CDR3 runs to 17 residues. DNA for the CDR3: TGTGCCAGCAGCGGGCTAGCGGGGGGCAAAAACACCGGGGAGCTGTTTTTT. Translating it yields CASSGLAGGKNTGELFF.

The sample holds one count of this clone. The genes are TRBV6-1 and TRBJ1-5; the D gene is possibly TRBD1 (5 bases). Trimming cost V 7 bases and J 4 bases, with 17 bases left between them. In germline, CDR1 is MNHNS, CDR2 SASEGT. The CDR3 runs 15 residues. The CDR3 DNA sequence: TGTGCCAGCACCGTGGGAGGGGCGAGTAATCAGCCCCAGCATTTT. This translates into CASTVGGASNQPQHF.

This clone has just one count. The chain has TRBV7-9 and TRBJ2-1; maybe TRBD1 (7 bases). This CDR3 contains 14 residues. The V and J ends lost 6 bases and 10 bases respectively, with 19 bases between them. The V gene's germline CDR1 is SEHNR and CDR2 FQNEAQ (reference sequence). In DNA form, the CDR3 reads TGTGCCAGCAGACCCGACAGGGAGGTCAGCGAGCAGTTCTTC. Translation: CASRPDREVSEQFF. The whole variable domain, filled in from reference TRBV7-9 and TRBJ2-1, reads DTGVSQNPRHKITKRGQNVTFRCDPISEHNRLYWYRQTLGQGPEFLTYFQNEAQLEKSRLLSDRFSAERPKGSFSTLEIQRTEQGDSAMYLCASRPDREVSEQFFGPGTRLTVL.

The J gene is TRBJ1-1, the V gene TRBV19; 8 nucleotides match TRBD1. The CDR3 runs 15 residues. The trim removed 4 bases at V and 7 bases at J, leaving 11 bases unmatched. From germline, CDR1 is LNHDA and CDR2 SQIVND (reference sequence). CDR3 in amino acids: CASSKSLGQGDEAFF. CDR3 bases: TGTGCCAGTAGTAAATCCCTCGGACAGGGAGATGAAGCTTTCTTT.

This chain connects TRBV7-9 to TRBJ2-1; TRBD1 matches 8 bases. V lost 7 bases, J lost 2 bases, and 10 bases stayed unmatched. This CDR3 has 16 amino acids. The V gene's germline CDR1 is SEHNR and CDR2 FQNEAQ (reference sequence). The CDR3 DNA follows: TGTGCCAGCACCCAATCAGGGGGCGGGACCTACAATGAGCAGTTCTTC. Translation gives CASTQSGGGTYNEQFF.

This clone came up a few times. At one end the junction does not follow the germline gene, possibly because of a read error. The chain employs TRBV14 and TRBJ2-1; D is perhaps TRBD2 (6 bases). The germline gives CDR1 SGHDN, CDR2 FVKESK. The CDR3 runs to 13 residues. The CDR3 coding sequence is TGTGTCAGCAGCCGCGGACCTGCGGGGCAGAAGTTCTTC. It encodes CVSSRGPAGQKFF. Filled out from reference TRBV14 and TRBJ2-1, the complete variable domain reads EAGVTQFPSHSVIEKGQTVTLRCDPISGHDNLYWYRRVMGKEIKFLLHFVKESKQDESGMPNNRFLAERTGGTYSTLKVQPAELEDSGVYFCVSSRGPAGQKFFGPGTRLTVL.

The chain couples TRBV30 to TRBJ1-2; 7 bases agree with TRBD1. V was pared by 4 bases and J by 0 bases, with 5 bases of the junction left unmatched. Germline values: CDR1 GTSNPN, CDR2 SVGIG (reference sequence). This CDR3 comprises 14 residues. The CDR3 region is CAWTEGAPNYGYTF. The CDR3 DNA is TGTGCCTGGACTGAGGGGGCCCCTAACTATGGCTACACCTTC.

There are many counts of this clone. The chain recombines TRBV14 with TRBJ2-7; a weak D match, TRBD1 (6 bases). Trimming took off 3 bases at V and 4 bases at J, with 16 bases between the two ends. Germline V gene data show CDR1 as SGHDN and CDR2 as FVKESK. The CDR3 has 15 amino acids. CDR3 bases: TGTGCCAGCAGCCAGGAGGTCTGGGGGCGATACGAGCAGTACTTC. Translating gives CASSQEVWGRYEQYF.